The present entry profiles one T cell receptor (beta chain) with its context. The PCR ran on 60 Vbeta and 13 Jbeta primers. Clones were read by immunoSEQ multiplex PCR, and TCRdb kept only the in-frame ones, dropping some. The sample has around 170,000 clones, roughly 76% seen once. This record belongs to a study of cytomegalovirus exposure and HLA in healthy donors. The sequence derives from a man aged 35 to 55 in good health and CMV-seropositive. Material for sequencing was PBMCs.

This CDR3 is CASSFVRYGGPGGGTQYF. CDR3 sequence (DNA): TGTGCCAGCAGTTTTGTTCGTTACGGGGGGCCGGGTGGTGGGACCCAGTACTTC. This chain links TRBV25-1 with TRBJ2-5; D possibly corresponds to TRBD2 (7 bases). Per germline, CDR1 MGHDK and CDR2 SYGVNS. V was clipped by 5 bases and J by 7 bases, with 29 bases between them. This CDR3 spans 18 amino acids.